This T cell receptor (beta chain) was identified in a study of CD8+ T cells in alopecia areata. Overall study context: Using the percentage of affected scalp area, treated patients' severity was scored. Broader study findings: Numerous expanded lesional clones remained in scalp and blood during tofacitinib. Affected lesional scalp, above all in alopecia totalis/universalis, was more clonal than normal scalp.

On this clone: Its specificity is not known.

The CDR3 has 15 amino acids. After removal of 5 bases from V and 1 base from J, the junction contained 7 bases not matched to a gene. From germline, CDR1 is LNHDA and CDR2 SQIVND (reference sequence). Extraction of RNA preceded its reverse transcription into cDNA, which served as the sequencing template. The table came from immunoSEQ multiplex PCR; TCRdb's copy has only in-frame clones and leaves some out. The data show about 140,000 clones, around 86% seen once. Treatment described: oral pan-JAK inhibitor, 5-10 mg twice daily. Lesional scalp punch biopsies and peripheral blood were collected from alopecia areata patients.

The rearrangement joins TRBV19 to TRBJ2-7; the match to TRBD2 covers 8 bases. This receptor was obtained from a human donor with alopecia areata. The sequencing used CD8+ T cells sorted from blood, collected at week 4, from a patient treated with tofacitinib. The CDR3 coding sequence is TGTGCCAGTAGTCCCAGGCGGGAGGTATCCTACGAGCAGTACTTC. Its protein product is CASSPRREVSYEQYF.